This T cell receptor (beta chain) originates from a study of beta chain features in type 1 diabetes. For the study at large: Comparable age, gender and cell yields were observed in patients relative to healthy donors. The study's findings and limits: Patients showed naive, central memory and Treg TCRB repertoires that appeared more similar than those of healthy donors.

As every portion of the isolated RNA was reverse transcribed, the sequencing read expressed TCRB transcripts. This table comes from immunoSEQ multiplex PCR, and its TCRdb copy is limited to in-frame clones, with some not included. Of about 350,000 clones listed, about 18% are singletons. Every donor had blood drawn once into heparin, roughly 100 mL on average. Comments on this clone: Its antigen remains unidentified.

The CDR3 length is 14 residues. Germline-derived CDR1 and CDR2 are GTSNPN and SVGIG (reference sequence). V lost 4 bases and J lost 6, with 18 bases in between. The receptor was derived from a woman aged 18-29 years in good health. The source material was naive CD4+ T cells from blood. The V call is TRBV30, the J call TRBJ1-1; no firm D call. The chain's CDR3 is CAWTPGIPSAEAFF. The CDR3 nucleotides are TGTGCCTGGACCCCCGGGATCCCGAGTGCTGAAGCTTTCTTT.